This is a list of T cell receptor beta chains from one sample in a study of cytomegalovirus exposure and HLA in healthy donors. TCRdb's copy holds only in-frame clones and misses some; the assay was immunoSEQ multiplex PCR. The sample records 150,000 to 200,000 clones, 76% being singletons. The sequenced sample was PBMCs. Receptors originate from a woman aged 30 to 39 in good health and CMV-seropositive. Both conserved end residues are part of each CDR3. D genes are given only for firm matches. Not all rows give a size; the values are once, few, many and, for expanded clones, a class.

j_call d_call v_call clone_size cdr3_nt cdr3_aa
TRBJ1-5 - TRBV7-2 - TGTGCCAGCAGCTTAGTCGGGATTCAGCCCCAGCATTTT CASSLVGIQPQHF
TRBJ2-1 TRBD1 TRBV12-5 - TGTGCTAGTGGTTATGGGACAGGGGGTTACTCCTACAATGAGCAGTTCTTC CASGYGTGGYSYNEQFF
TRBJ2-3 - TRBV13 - TGTGCCAGCAGCTCCCTACCCCTGGGCACAGATACGCAGTATTTT CASSSLPLGTDTQYF
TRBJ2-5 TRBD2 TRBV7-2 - TGTGCCAGCAGCTTAGCGGCTAGCGGGGCGGTCGGGGGGCAGTACTTC CASSLAASGAVGGQYF
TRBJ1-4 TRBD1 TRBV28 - TGTGCCAGCAGTTCCCCGGGACAGGGGAGTGAAAAACTGTTTTTT CASSSPGQGSEKLFF
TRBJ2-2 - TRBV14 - TGTGCCAGCAGCCAAGTCGAGTACACCGGGGAGCTGTTTTTT CASSQVEYTGELFF
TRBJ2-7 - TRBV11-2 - TGTGCCAGCAGCTTACCTGGGACGGGAGCGAAGTACTTC CASSLPGTGAKYF
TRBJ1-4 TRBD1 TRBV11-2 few TGTGCCAGCAGCCGTGGACAGGGGACTGGTGGCCATAATGAAAAACTGTTTTTT CASSRGQGTGGHNEKLFF
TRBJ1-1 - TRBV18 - TGTGCCAGCTCAACTCCAGGCACTGAAGCTTTCTTT CASSTPGTEAFF
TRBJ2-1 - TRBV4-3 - TGCGCCAGCAGCCCAACTGGGGGGGGCGCACGGCAGTTCTTC CASSPTGGGARQFF
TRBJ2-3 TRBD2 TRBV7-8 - TGTGCCAGCAGCGCCCTAGCGGGGGGGAACACAGATACGCAGTATTTT CASSALAGGNTDTQYF
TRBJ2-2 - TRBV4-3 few TGCGCCAGCAGCCAAGGACTCCAGTACCGGGAGCTGTTTTTT CASSQGLQYRELFF
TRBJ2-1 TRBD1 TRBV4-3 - TGCGCCAGCAGCCAAGATTTGAGGGGGCCGGGTGAGCAGTTCTTC CASSQDLRGPGEQFF